Reported below is one T cell receptor beta chain. Antigen: not known. Each CD8 memory set brought CD45RO+ cells together with CCR7-negative CD45RA+ TemRA cells. This specimen comes from a study of shared clonotypes between healthy human individuals. Whole-study context: Contributing individuals were a couple of females and a few males aged 18 to 49.

Study-level results: Specimens sampled were limited to blood, with tissue repertoires likely differing.

Between the trimmed V and J ends, which lost 0 bases and 2 bases, there was a span of 18 bases. Germline CDR1 LGHNA, CDR2 YSLEER. CDR3 length: 18 amino acids. Authors' methods: As immunoSEQ supplied junction-only sequences (without quality scores), filtering differed. Profiled with immunoSEQ multiplex PCR; TCRdb holds only in-frame clones, not every one. That table supplies the V and J calls and clone size; D and trimming were determined from the DNA. The data show roughly 660,000 clones, roughly 91% seen once. The TCR originated in a man between 18 and 35 years old in good health. Some clones in this sample may be carry-over from other donors' samples. Sequencing used memory CD8+ T cells from PBMCs. Subset defined: CD45RO+ cells pooled with CCR7-negative TemRA cells. V and J are TRBV4-3 and TRBJ2-3, with a possible D match to TRBD2 (5 bases). CDR3 loop: CASSQDRLASSVTDTQYF. The DNA of the CDR3 is TGCGCCAGCAGCCAAGATAGGCTAGCCTCATCAGTCACAGATACGCAGTATTTT.